This record concerns one T cell receptor (beta chain) sequence. Its cognate antigen is unknown. Measured with immunoSEQ multiplex PCR; TCRdb has only the in-frame clones, and not every one. Among 23,000 or so clones listed, roughly 80% were seen once. The CDR3 sequence is 14 residues long. Germline assignment: CDR1 LNHDA and CDR2 SQIVND (reference sequence). V gave up 3 bases and J gave up 7 bases; unmatched junction bases: 2. This sample is drawn from a study of OX40 agonist ivuxolimab in advanced cancers. Study at large: Partial responses were achieved by three patients, of whom one had hepatocellular carcinoma and two had cutaneous melanoma. Broader study findings: Certain nonresponders additionally had low normalized T-cell clonal expansion. Partly responding patients at 0.1-3.0 mg/kg showed some of the smallest clonal expansion.

This sample comprised CD4+ or CD8+ T cells sorted from blood, obtained in a trial of the OX40 agonist ivuxolimab. The J gene is TRBJ2-1, the V gene TRBV19; 11 nucleotides align to TRBD2. This clonotype was sampled from an adult with an advanced solid tumor such as melanoma, head and neck, liver or kidney cancer. CDR3 region: CASSILAGGNEQFF. The CDR3 coding sequence is TGTGCCAGTAGTATCCTAGCGGGAGGTAATGAGCAGTTCTTC.